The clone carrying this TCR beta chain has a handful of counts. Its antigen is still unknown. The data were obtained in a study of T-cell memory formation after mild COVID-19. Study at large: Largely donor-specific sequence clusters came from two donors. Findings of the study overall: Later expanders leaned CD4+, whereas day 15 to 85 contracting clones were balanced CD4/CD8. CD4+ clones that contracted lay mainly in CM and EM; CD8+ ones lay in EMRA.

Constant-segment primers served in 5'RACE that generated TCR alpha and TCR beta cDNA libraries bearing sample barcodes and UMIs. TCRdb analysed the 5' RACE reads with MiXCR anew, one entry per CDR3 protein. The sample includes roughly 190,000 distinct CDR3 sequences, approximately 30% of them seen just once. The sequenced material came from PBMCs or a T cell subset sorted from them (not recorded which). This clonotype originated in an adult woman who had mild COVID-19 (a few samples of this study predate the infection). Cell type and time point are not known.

The CDR3 reads CASSHTTGYEQYF. The CDR3 nucleotides are TGCGCCAGCAGCCACACTACCGGCTACGAGCAGTACTTC. V and J are TRBV5-1 and TRBJ2-7; D not resolved. CDR3 length: 13 residues. V dropped 4 bases and J dropped 3 bases, with 11 bases sitting between them. CDR1 is SGHRS and CDR2 is YFSETQ in the germline V gene.